Below are 4 T cell receptor beta chains sequenced from a single sample in a study of OX40 agonist ivuxolimab in advanced cancers. TCRdb's copy holds only in-frame clones and misses some; the assay was immunoSEQ multiplex PCR. The data contain nearly 80,000 clones, approximately 84% of them seen just once; the ten biggest clones take up 20% to 25%. The starting material was CD4+ or CD8+ T cells sorted from blood, obtained in a trial of the OX40 agonist ivuxolimab. These receptors came from an adult with an advanced solid tumor such as melanoma, head and neck, liver or kidney cancer.

The chain employs TRBV7-2 and TRBJ2-7; D remains unclear. Germline assignment: CDR1 SGHTA and CDR2 FQGNSA. The CDR3 contains 15 residues. Trimming left V 3 bases short and J 0 bases short, with 12 bases between. This CDR3 reads CASSFLLADSYEQYF. For the CDR3, the DNA is TGTGCCAGCAGCTTTCTTTTGGCCGACTCCTACGAGCAGTACTTC.

In its sample, this clone was seen a few times. V and J are TRBV5-4 and TRBJ2-5, with 7 bases identical to TRBD2. Germline V gene sequence: CDR1 SGHNT, CDR2 YYREEE (reference sequence). CDR3 length: 15 amino acids. The ends lost 2 bases at V and 4 bases at J; junction bases unmatched: 8. CDR3 region: CASSLPGGGVETQYF. For the CDR3, the DNA is TGTGCCAGCAGCTTACCTGGGGGAGGGGTAGAGACCCAGTACTTC.

J is TRBJ2-1 and V is TRBV28; 10 bases are a match to TRBD2. V was pared by 6 bases and J by 7 bases, with 9 bases of the junction left unmatched. Germline V lookup: CDR1 MDHEN, CDR2 SYDVKM. The CDR3 has 15 amino acids. The CDR3 bases are TGTGCCAGCAGCCCGAGCGGGGGGGCCACGAATGAGCAGTTCTTC. Its translation: CASSPSGGATNEQFF.

The chain recombines TRBV5-3 with TRBJ2-5; 8 positions match TRBD2. TRBV5-3 counts as an open reading frame of uncertain function. The CDR3 runs to 16 residues. V lost 2 bases to trimming and J lost 5 bases; unmatched junction nucleotides: 11. CDR3 nucleotide sequence: TGTGCCAGAAGCTTCGGCTCAGCGGGGGTCCGTGAGACCCAGTACTTC. It yields the protein CARSFGSAGVRETQYF.